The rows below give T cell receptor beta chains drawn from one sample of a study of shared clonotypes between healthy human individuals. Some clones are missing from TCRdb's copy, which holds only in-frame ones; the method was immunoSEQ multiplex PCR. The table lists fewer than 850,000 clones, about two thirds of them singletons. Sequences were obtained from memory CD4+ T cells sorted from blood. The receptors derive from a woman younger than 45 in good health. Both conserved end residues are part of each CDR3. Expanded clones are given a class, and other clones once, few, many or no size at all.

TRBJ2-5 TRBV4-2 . CASSQDRGPQETQYF
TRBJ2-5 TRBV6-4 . CASRRGQKGETQYF
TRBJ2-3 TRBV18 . CASSPGEGTDTQYF
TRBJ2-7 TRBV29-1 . CSGGWGEQYF
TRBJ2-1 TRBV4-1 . CASSQERRRGAAGGSYNEQFF
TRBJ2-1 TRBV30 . CAWGRAAEQFF
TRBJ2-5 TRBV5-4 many CASSPGLEGGVETQYF
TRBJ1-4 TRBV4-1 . CASSQLGLSNEKLFF
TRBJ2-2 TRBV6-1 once CASSSGGNTGELFF
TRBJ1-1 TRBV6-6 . CASSRQGRTEAFF
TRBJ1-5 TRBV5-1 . CASSLAPATNSNQPQHF
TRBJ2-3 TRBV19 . CASTTASQTSADTQYF
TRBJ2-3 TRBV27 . CASQSRGVTDTQYF
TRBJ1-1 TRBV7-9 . CASSLGQGLYEAFF
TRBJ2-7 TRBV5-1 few CASGISPRAVSYEQYF